The T cell receptor (beta chain) described here comes from a study of a mutant IDH1 vaccine in newly diagnosed glioma. Background on the study: Treatment recipients were around 62% male and roughly 38% female, and their mean age was around 40 years. Participants attended visit V12, the safety follow-up, at week 35, and then attended visit V13 at week 47.

From germline, CDR1 is MNHNS and CDR2 SASEGT. The length of the CDR3 is 16 residues. V shed 3 bases and J 4 bases; nucleotides not matched to a gene: 9. This clone has a handful of counts. Its antigen is still unknown. Time point denoted: week 47, end of study. Each dose of the vaccine consisted of 300 ug of mutant IDH1 20-mer peptide, with topical imiquimod. At weeks 1, 3, 5, 7, 11, 15, 19 and 23, patients received a vaccination, eight in all. Profiling relied on immunoSEQ multiplex PCR, and the TCRdb table lists in-frame clones only, not all of them. The table shows approximately 21,000 clones, with more than 70% occurring only once.

This TCR was recovered from a man aged 35 to 55 with glioma. The starting material was PBMCs, obtained from a glioma patient whose treatment included an IDH1 peptide vaccine. This chain uses TRBV6-1 with TRBJ1-1, with 9 bases aligning to TRBD1. This CDR3 is CASSEANRGLSTEAFF. The DNA of the CDR3 is TGTGCCAGCAGTGAGGCAAACAGGGGGCTGAGCACTGAAGCTTTCTTT.